This T cell receptor beta chain was obtained from a study of blood T cell repertoires in COVID-19. V dropped 4 bases and J dropped 2 bases, with 12 bases sitting between them. This CDR3 region has 14 residues. Germline CDR1 SEHNR, CDR2 FQNEAQ (reference sequence). Original handling: Estimation of nucleated cell counts was performed using reference gene primer amplification. Only in-frame clones appear in the TCRdb table, and some are missing; sequencing was by immunoSEQ multiplex PCR. D and trimming come from the DNA, and the V and J calls and clone size come from that table. The sample gives some 200,000 clones, roughly four fifths of which show up once; 10% to 15% is in the top ten.

The sequencing sample was made of PBMCs or T cells enriched from blood (not recorded which). The receptor comes from a middle-aged man who had recovered from COVID-19. V is TRBV7-9 and J is TRBJ2-7; D is perhaps TRBD1 (6 bases). CDR3 DNA sequence: TGTGCCAGCAGCTCGACAGGTCTGGCCTACGAGCAGTACGTC. Translated: CASSSTGLAYEQYV.